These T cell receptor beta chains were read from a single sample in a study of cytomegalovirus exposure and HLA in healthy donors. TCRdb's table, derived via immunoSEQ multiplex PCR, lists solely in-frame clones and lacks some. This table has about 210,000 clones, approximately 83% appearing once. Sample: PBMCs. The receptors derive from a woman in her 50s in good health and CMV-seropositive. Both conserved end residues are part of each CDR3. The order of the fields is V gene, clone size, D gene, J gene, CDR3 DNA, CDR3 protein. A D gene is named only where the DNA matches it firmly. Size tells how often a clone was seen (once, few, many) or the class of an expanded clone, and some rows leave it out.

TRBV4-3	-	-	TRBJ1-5	TGCGCCAGCAGCCAAGATGAGGCAGTTAATCAGCCCCAGCATTTT	CASSQDEAVNQPQHF
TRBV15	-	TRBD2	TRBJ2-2	TGTGCCACCAGCACCCGTAGCGGGGCCATTAACACCGGGGAGCTGTTTTTT	CATSTRSGAINTGELFF
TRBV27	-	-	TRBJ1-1	TGTGCCAGCAGTTTGACCCCACAGGGTCTGAGGACTGAAGCTTTCTTT	CASSLTPQGLRTEAFF
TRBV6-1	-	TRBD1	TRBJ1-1	TGTGCCAGCAGTGAAGGGAGACAGGGAAAAGCTTTCTTT	CASSEGRQGKAFF
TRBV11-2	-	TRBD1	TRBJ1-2	TGTGCCAGCAGGGTACAGGGGATTCCCCTTTATGGCTACACCTTC	CASRVQGIPLYGYTF
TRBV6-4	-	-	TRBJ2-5	TGTGCCAGCAGTGACCTAGTGGGAGAGACCCAGTACTTC	CASSDLVGETQYF
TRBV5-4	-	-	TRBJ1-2	TGTGCCAGCAGCGTGGACGGTAACTATGGCTACACCTTC	CASSVDGNYGYTF
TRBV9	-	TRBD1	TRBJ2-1	TGTGCCAGCAGCGTGGGCATTGGGGACAGTATATCCTACAATGAGCAGTTCTTC	CASSVGIGDSISYNEQFF
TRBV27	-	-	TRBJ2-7	TGTGCCAGCAGCAGGGACAACTACGAGCAGTACTTC	CASSRDNYEQYF
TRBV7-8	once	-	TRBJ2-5	TGTGCCAGCAGCTTAATACAGCAAGAGACCCAGTACTTC	CASSLIQQETQYF
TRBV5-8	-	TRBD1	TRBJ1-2	TGTGCCAGCAAAAAAGCCGGGACAGGGAGCAGCTACACCTTC	CASKKAGTGSSYTF
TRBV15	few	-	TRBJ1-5	TGTGCCACCAGCGGGCTGGTTCAGGAGCCCCAGCATTTT	CATSGLVQEPQHF
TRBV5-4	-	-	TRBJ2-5	TGTGCCAGCAGCTTAGGGGGGGACAACCAAGAGACCCAGTACTTC	CASSLGGDNQETQYF
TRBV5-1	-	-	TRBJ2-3	TGCGCCAGCAGCTTGGAGTCCAGGGGAGATACGCAGTATTTT	CASSLESRGDTQYF
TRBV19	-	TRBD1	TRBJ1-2	TGTGCCAGTAGTACCGGACAGGGCTATTCCGGCTACACCTTC	CASSTGQGYSGYTF
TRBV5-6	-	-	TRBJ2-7	TGTGCCAGCAGCCTGATCCCCTACGAGCAGTACTTC	CASSLIPYEQYF
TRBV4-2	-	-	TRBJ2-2	TGTGCCAGCAGGGCGGCATACACCGGGGAGCTGTTTTTT	CASRAAYTGELFF
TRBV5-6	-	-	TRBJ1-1	TGTGCCAGCAGCGGAGAAGGGGAGAACACTGAAGCTTTCTTT	CASSGEGENTEAFF
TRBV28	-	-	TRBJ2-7	TGTGCCAGCAGTTCGACAACTAGGATCTACGAGCAGTACTTC	CASSSTTRIYEQYF
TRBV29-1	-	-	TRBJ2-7	TGCAGCGGGCAGATTTCCTACGAGCAGTACTTC	CSGQISYEQYF
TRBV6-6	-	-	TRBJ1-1	TGTGCCAGCAGTTACTCGAGGGGGGAGGGTGAAGCTTTCTTT	CASSYSRGEGEAFF
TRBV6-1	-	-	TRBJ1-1	TGTGCCAGCACCGCGCCCGGGAACACTGAAGCTTTCTTT	CASTAPGNTEAFF
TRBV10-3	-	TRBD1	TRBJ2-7	TGTGCCATCAGTGAGTTAGGGACAGTTGGGGAGCAGTACTTC	CAISELGTVGEQYF
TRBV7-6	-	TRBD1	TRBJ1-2	TGTGCCAGCAGCACCGGGACAGTATATGGCTACACCTTC	CASSTGTVYGYTF